This T cell receptor (beta chain) originates from a study of CD8 T cells in Susac syndrome. This CDR3 contains 12 residues. CDR1 is KGHSH, CDR2 LQKENI, per germline. V dropped 3 bases and J dropped 3 bases, with 3 bases sitting between them. When the RNA was reverse transcribed, random hexamers were used with an input of roughly 0.45 to 1 ug. Amplification of TCR beta CDR3 used immunoSEQ multiplex PCR across 54 Vbeta and 13 Jbeta. A single record per CDR3 protein comes from TCRdb applying MiXCR to the immunoSEQ multiplex PCR reads. Among some 220,000 distinct CDR3 sequences listed, 95% were seen once.

The sequenced sample was CD4+ T cells from PBMCs. The receptor was isolated from a human donor with multiple sclerosis. The genes are TRBV18 and TRBJ2-1, with D hard to call. The CDR3 region is CASSPDYNEQFF. As DNA, the CDR3 is TGTGCCAGCTCACCGGACTACAATGAGCAGTTCTTC. Supplemented by reference TRBV18 and TRBJ2-1, the full variable domain reads NAGVMQNPRHLVRRRGQEARLRCSPMKGHSHVYWYRQLPEEGLKFMVYLQKENIIDESGMPKERFSAEFPKEGPSILRIQQVVRGDSAAYFCASSPDYNEQFFGPGTRLTVL.